This T cell receptor beta chain was captured by sequencing in a study of regulatory T cells in long-lasting Graves disease. This clonotype was seen a handful of times. The V end was cut by 3 bases, the J end by 1 base, with 6 bases between. CDR1 LNHDA and CDR2 SQIVND come from the germline V gene (reference sequence). The CDR3 consists of 14 residues. The time point: newly diagnosed GD, antithyroid drugs for less than 3 months. Extracted RNA from PBMCs served as the source of the TCR library. Construction of the TCR beta libraries employed iRepertoire HTBI primers in conjunction with Arm-PCR of CDR3 regions. TCRdb fed the multiplex PCR reads into MiXCR, producing one record per CDR3 protein. The profile shows roughly 530,000 distinct CDR3 sequences, 15% to 20% of them singletons. These same data were also listed under a study on T cells in Graves' hyperthyroidism and ophthalmopathy.

The material was peripheral blood mononuclear cells (PBMCs), obtained at new diagnosis, from a patient treated with antithyroid drugs. V and J are TRBV19 and TRBJ2-2; D not certain. This TCR was recovered from a woman in her forties or fifties with Graves disease. Here the CDR3 DNA reads TGTGCCAGTAGTATGGGTAGGAACACCGGGGAGCTGTTTTTT. It codes for CASSMGRNTGELFF.